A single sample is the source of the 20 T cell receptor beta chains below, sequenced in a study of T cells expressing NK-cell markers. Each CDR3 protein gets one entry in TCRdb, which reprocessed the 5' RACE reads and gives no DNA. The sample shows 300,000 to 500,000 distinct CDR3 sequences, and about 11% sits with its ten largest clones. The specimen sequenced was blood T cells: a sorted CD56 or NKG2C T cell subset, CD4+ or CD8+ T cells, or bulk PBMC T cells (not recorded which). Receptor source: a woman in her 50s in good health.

The chain's CDR3 is CATWTGGNYGYTF. The J gene is TRBJ1-2, the V gene TRBV25-1; TCRdb calls TRBD1, which cannot be checked without DNA. The germline gives CDR1 MGHDK, CDR2 SYGVNS. This CDR3 contains 13 residues.

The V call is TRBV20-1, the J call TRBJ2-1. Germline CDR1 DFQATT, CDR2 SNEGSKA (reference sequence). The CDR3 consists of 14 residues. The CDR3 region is CSASPRGLYNEQFF.

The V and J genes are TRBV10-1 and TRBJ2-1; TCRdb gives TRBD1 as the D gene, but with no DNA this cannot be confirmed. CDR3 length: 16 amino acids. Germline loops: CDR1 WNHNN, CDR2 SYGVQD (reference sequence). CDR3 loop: CASSESGQSSYNEQFF.

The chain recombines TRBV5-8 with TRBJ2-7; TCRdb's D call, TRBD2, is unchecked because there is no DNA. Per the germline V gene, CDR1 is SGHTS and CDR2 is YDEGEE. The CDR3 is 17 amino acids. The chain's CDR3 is CASSSGTSGRSSYEQYF.

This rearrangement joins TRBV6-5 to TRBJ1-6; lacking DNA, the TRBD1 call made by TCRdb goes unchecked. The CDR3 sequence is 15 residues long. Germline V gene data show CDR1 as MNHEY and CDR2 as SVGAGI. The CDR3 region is CASSYDRAENSPLHF.

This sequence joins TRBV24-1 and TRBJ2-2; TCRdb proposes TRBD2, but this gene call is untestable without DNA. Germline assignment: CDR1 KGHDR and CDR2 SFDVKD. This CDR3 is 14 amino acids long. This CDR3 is CATSDSGLTGELFF.

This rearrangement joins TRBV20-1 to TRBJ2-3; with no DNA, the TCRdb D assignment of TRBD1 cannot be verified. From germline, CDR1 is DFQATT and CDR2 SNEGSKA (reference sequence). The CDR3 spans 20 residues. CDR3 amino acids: CSARDHLWGAGSGGTDTQYF.

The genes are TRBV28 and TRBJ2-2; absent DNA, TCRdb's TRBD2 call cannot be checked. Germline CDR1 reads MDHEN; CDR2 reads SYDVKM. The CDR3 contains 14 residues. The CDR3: CASTPQLATGELFF.

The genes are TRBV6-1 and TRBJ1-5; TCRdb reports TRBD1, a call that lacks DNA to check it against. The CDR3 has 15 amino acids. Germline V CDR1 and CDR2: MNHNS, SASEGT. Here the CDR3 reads CASSGWTGGNQPQHF.

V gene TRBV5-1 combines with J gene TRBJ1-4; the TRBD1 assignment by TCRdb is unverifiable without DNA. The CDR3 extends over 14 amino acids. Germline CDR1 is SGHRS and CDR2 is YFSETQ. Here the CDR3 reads CASSMGGADEKLFF.

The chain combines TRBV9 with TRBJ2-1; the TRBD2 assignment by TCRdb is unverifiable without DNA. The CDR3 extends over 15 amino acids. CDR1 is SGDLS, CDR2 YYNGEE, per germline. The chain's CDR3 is CASSVAGLAANEQFF. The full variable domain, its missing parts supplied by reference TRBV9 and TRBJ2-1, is DSGVTQTPKHLITATGQRVTLRCSPRSGDLSVYWYQQSLDQGLQFLIQYYNGEERAKGNILERFSAQQFPDLHSELNLSSLELGDSALYFCASSVAGLAANEQFFGPGTRLTVL.

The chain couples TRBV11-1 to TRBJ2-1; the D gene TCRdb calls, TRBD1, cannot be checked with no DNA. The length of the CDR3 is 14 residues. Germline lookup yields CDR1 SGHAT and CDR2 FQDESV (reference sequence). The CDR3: CASNEGRGRGEQFF.

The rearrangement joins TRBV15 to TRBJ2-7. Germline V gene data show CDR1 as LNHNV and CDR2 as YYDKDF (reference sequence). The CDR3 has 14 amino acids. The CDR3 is CATSTGDGPYEQYF.

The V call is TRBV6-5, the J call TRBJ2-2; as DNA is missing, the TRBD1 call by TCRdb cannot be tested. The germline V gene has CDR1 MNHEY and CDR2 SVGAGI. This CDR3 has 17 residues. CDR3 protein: CASSYQRTGFVAGELFF.

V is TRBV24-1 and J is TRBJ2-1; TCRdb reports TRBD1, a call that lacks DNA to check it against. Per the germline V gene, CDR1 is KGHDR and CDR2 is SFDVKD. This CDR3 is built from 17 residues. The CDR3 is CATSGPTRGNSYNEQFF.

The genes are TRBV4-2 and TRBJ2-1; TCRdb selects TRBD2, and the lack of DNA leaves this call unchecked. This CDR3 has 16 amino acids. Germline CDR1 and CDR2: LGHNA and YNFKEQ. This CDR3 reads CASRAGGGRWGNEQFF.

CDR3: CASSLEGVLDTQYF. This chain connects TRBV19 to TRBJ2-3; the D call from TCRdb, TRBD1, cannot be confirmed without DNA. The CDR3 spans 14 residues. The germline CDR1 and CDR2 sequences are LNHDA and SQIVND (reference sequence).

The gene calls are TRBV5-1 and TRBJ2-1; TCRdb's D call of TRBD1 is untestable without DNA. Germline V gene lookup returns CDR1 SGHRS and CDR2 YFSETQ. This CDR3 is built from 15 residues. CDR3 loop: CASTGGTGVYNEQFF.

CDR3 amino acids: CASSPRTTVRETQYF. The chain carries TRBV3-1 and TRBJ2-5; checking the TCRdb D call of TRBD1 is not possible without DNA. The length of the CDR3 is 15 residues. Germline values: CDR1 LGHDT, CDR2 YNNKEL (reference sequence).

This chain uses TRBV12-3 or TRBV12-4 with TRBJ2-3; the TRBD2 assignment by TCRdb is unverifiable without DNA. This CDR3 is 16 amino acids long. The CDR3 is CASSLLGGLAADTQYF.